Sequencing of this T cell receptor (beta chain) was carried out in a study of T cells in women clearing cervical HPV infection. immunoSEQ multiplex PCR used an average of roughly 1,300 ng genomic DNA. Profiling relied on immunoSEQ multiplex PCR, and the TCRdb table lists in-frame clones only, not all of them. Its listing shows tens of thousands of clones. Dot-blot hybridization genotyped cervical HPV amplified with MY09/MY11 PCR. Points on this clone: Read coverage stops 3 residues before the CDR3 terminus; the germline J gene supplies the remainder.

V lost 5 bases to trimming and J lost 6 bases; unmatched junction nucleotides: 7. The CDR3 sequence is 14 residues long. Germline assignment: CDR1 SEHNR and CDR2 FQNEAQ (reference sequence). The J gene is TRBJ2-7, the V gene TRBV7-9, with 10 bases matching TRBD1. The specimen sequenced was blood buffy coat. The TCR originated in a woman aged 18-69 years with a cervical HPV16 infection that either progressed to CIN3+ or cleared (not recorded which). The sequenced part of the CDR3 DNA is TGTGCCAGCAGCCCTTGGACAGGGGGGAGCGAG. This sequence encodes CASSPWTGGSE. In full, the CDR3 is CASSPWTGGSEQYF.